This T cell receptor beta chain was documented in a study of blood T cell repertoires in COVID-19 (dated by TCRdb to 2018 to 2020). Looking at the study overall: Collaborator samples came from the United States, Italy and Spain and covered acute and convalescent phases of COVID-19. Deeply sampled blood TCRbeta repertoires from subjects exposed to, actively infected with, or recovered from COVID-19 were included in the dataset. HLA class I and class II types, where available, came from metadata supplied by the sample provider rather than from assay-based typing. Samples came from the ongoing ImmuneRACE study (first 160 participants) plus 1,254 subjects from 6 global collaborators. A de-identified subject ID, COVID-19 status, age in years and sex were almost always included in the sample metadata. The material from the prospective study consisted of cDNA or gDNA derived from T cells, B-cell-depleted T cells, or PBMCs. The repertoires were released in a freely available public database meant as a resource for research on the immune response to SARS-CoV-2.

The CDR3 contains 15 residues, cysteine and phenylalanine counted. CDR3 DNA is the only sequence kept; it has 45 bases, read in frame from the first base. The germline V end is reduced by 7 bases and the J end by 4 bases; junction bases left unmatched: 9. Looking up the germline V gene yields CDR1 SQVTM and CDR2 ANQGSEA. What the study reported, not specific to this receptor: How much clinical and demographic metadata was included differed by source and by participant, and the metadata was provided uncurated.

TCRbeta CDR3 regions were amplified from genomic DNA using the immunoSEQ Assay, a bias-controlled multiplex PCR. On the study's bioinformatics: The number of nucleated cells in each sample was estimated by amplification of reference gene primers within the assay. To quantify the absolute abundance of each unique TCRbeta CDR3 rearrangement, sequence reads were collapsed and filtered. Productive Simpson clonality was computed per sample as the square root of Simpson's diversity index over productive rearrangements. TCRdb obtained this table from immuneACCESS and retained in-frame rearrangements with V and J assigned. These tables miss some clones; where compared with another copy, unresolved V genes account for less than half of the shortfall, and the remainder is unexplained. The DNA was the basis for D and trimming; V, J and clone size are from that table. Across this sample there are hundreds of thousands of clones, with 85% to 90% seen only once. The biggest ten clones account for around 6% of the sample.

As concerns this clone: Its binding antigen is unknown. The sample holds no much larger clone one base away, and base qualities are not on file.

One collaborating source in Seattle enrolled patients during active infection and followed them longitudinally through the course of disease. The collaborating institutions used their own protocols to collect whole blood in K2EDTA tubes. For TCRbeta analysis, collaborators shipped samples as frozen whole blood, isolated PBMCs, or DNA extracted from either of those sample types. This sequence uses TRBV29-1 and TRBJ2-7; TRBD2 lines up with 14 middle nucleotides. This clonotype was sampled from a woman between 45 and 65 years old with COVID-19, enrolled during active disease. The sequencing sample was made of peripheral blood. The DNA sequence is TGCAGCGCCTCGAAGGGACTAGCGGGAGCGTACGAGCAGTACTTC. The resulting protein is CSASKGLAGAYEQYF.